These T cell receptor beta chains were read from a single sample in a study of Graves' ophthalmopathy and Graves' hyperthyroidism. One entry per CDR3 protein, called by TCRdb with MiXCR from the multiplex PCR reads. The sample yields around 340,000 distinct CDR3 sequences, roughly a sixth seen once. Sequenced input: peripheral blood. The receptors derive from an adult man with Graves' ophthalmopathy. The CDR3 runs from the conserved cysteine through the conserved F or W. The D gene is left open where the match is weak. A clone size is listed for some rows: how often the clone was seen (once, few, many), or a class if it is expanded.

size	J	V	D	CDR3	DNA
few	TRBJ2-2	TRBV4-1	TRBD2	CASSRNAGTSSLNTGELFF	TGCGCCAGCAGCCGGAATGCCGGGACTAGCTCTTTAAACACCGGGGAGCTGTTTTTT
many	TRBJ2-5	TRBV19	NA	CASSISLQETQYF	TGTGCCAGTAGTATCAGCCTGCAAGAGACCCAGTACTTC
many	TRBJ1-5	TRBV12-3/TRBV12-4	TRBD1	CASRMQSAGTGGNQPQHF	TGTGCCAGCAGGATGCAATCCGCCGGGACAGGGGGCAATCAGCCCCAGCATTTT
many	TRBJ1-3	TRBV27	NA	CASSLRGYGNTIYF	TGTGCCAGCAGTTTACGAGGGTACGGAAACACCATATATTTT
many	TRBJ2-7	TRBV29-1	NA	CSVAWAGATYEQYF	TGCAGCGTTGCCTGGGCGGGGGCTACCTACGAGCAGTACTTC
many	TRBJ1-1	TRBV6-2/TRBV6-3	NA	CASSQTTWNTEAFF	TGTGCCAGCAGTCAGACAACCTGGAACACTGAAGCTTTCTTT
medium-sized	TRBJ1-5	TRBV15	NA	CATSRGGQSNQPQHF	TGTGCCACCAGCAGAGGCGGGCAAAGCAATCAGCCCCAGCATTTT
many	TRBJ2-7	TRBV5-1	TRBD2	CASSRTGTRIDEQYF	TGCGCCAGCAGCCGGACCGGGACTAGAATCGACGAGCAGTACTTC
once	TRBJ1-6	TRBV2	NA	CASRFPESNSPLHF	TGTGCCAGCAGGTTTCCGGAGTCGAATTCACCCCTCCACTTT
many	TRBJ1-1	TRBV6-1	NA	CASRVSGDGWTEAFF	TGTGCCAGCAGGGTATCGGGGGACGGTTGGACTGAAGCTTTCTTT
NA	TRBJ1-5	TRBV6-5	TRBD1	CASSIRQGGQPQHF	TGTGCCAGCAGTATACGACAGGGTGGCCAGCCCCAGCATTTT
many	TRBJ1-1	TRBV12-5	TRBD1	CASVESRGLNTEAFF	TGTGCTAGTGTCGAGAGCAGGGGGTTGAACACTGAAGCTTTCTTT
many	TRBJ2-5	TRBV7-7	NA	CASSIRETQYF	TGTGCTAGCAGCATACGAGAGACCCAGTACTTC
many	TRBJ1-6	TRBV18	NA	CASSRGPAGNSPLHF	TGTGCCAGCTCACGCGGACCGGCAGGCAATTCACCCCTCCACTTT
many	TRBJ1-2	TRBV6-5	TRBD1	CASSSPTGKRAGYTF	TGTGCCAGCAGTTCCCCGACAGGGAAACGGGCTGGCTACACCTTC
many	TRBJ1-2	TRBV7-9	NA	CASSSTKDSNYGYTF	TGTGCCAGCAGCTCCACCAAGGACTCTAACTATGGCTACACCTTC
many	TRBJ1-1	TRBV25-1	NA	CASKRGAGITEAFF	TGTGCCAGCAAACGGGGGGCGGGGATTACTGAAGCTTTCTTT
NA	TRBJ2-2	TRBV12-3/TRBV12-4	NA	CASSLGWAAGELFF	TGTGCCAGCAGTTTGGGTTGGGCGGCCGGGGAGCTGTTTTTT
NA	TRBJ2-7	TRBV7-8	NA	CASRTLDLGYEQYF	TGTGCCAGCAGGACACTGGACCTTGGCTACGAGCAGTACTTC
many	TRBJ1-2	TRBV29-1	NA	CSVEGRAYGYTF	TGCAGCGTTGAAGGCAGAGCCTATGGCTACACCTTC
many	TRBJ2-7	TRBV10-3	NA	CAISEGFGHYSYEQYF	TGTGCCATCAGTGAGGGGTTCGGACACTACTCCTACGAGCAGTACTTC
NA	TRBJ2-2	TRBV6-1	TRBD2	CASSRLAGGAGELFF	TGTGCCAGCAGTAGACTAGCGGGAGGAGCCGGGGAGCTGTTTTTT
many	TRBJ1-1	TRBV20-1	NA	CSAGLPGRMNTEAFF	TGCAGTGCGGGACTACCGGGACGTATGAACACTGAAGCTTTCTTT
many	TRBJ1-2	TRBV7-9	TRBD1	CASRSTGGGYGYTF	TGTGCCAGCAGGTCGACAGGGGGCGGCTATGGCTACACCTTC
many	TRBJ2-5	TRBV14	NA	CASSQGPNGGQYF	TGTGCCAGCAGCCAAGGACCCAATGGGGGCCAGTACTTC
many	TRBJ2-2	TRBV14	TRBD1	CASSHRQGNARNTGELFF	TGTGCCAGCAGCCACCGACAGGGGAATGCCCGAAACACCGGGGAGCTGTTTTTT
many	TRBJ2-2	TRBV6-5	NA	CASSSGELFF	TGTGCCAGCAGCTCTGGGGAGCTGTTTTTT
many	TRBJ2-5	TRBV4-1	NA	CASSPEGPDNQETQYF	TGCGCCAGCAGCCCAGAGGGGCCCGACAACCAAGAGACCCAGTACTTC
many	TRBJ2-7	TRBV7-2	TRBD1	CASSQDRDHEQYF	TGTGCCAGCAGTCAAGACAGGGACCACGAGCAGTACTTC
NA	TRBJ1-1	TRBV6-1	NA	CASAVRLEAFF	TGTGCCAGCGCAGTCCGGCTAGAGGCTTTCTTT
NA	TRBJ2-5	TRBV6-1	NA	CASSAARAGFETQYF	TGTGCCAGCAGTGCAGCAAGGGCCGGATTTGAGACCCAGTACTTC
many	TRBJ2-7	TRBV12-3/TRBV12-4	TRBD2	CASSLAIRGDFSYEQYF	TGTGCCAGCAGTTTAGCGATTCGGGGGGACTTCTCCTACGAGCAGTACTTC
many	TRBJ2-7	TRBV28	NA	CASSLRYLREQYF	TGTGCCAGCAGTTTAAGGTACCTGCGGGAGCAGTACTTC
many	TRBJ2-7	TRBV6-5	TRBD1	CASSYGQGANEQYF	TGTGCCAGCAGTTACGGTCAGGGGGCTAACGAGCAGTACTTC
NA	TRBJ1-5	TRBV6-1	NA	CASDLWSGNSNQPQHF	TGTGCCAGCGACCTTTGGTCAGGGAACAGCAATCAGCCCCAGCATTTT
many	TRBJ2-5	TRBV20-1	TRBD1	CSATKLTGGGSETQYF	TGCAGTGCTACTAAGCTCACAGGGGGCGGGAGTGAGACCCAGTACTTC
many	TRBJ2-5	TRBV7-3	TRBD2	CASSFFGGAGETQYF	TGTGCCAGCAGCTTCTTCGGGGGGGCCGGGGAGACCCAGTACTTC
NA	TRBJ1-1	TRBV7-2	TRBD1	CASGDRAMNTEAFF	TGTGCCAGCGGTGACAGGGCGATGAACACTGAAGCTTTCTTT
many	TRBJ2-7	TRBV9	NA	CASSAHPDGQNSYEQYF	TGTGCCAGCAGCGCACATCCCGATGGACAGAACTCCTACGAGCAGTACTTC
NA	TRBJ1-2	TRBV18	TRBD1	CASSPPSGRDRGYGYTF	TGTGCCAGCTCACCACCGAGCGGCCGGGACAGGGGGTATGGCTACACCTTC
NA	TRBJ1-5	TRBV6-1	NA	CASSEELGPQPQHF	TGTGCCAGCAGTGAAGAGTTAGGGCCCCAGCCCCAGCATTTT
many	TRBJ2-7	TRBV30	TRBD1	CAITGTGETEQYF	TGTGCCATAACCGGGACAGGGGAGACAGAGCAGTACTTC
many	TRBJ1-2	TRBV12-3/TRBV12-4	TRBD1	CASREGRGLYGYTF	TGTGCCAGCAGGGAGGGGAGGGGGCTTTATGGCTACACCTTC
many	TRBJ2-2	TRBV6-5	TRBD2	CASKGSGRASGELFF	TGTGCCAGCAAGGGGAGCGGGAGGGCTTCCGGGGAGCTGTTTTTT
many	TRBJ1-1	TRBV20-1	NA	CSARVSAQTYTEAFF	TGCAGTGCTAGAGTATCGGCACAGACCTACACTGAAGCTTTCTTT
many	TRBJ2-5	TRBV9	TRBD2	CASSVDRTSGRETQYF	TGTGCCAGCAGCGTAGATAGGACTAGCGGGAGAGAGACCCAGTACTTC
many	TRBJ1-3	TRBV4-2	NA	CASSQDWLSGSGNTIYF	TGTGCCAGCAGCCAAGATTGGTTGTCGGGCTCTGGAAACACCATATATTTT
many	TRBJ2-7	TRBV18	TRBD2	CASSPQGAGGTYEQYF	TGTGCCAGCTCACCGCAGGGAGCGGGAGGGACCTACGAGCAGTACTTC
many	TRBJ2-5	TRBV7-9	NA	CASSLVQIQETQYF	TGTGCCAGCAGCTTAGTACAAATTCAAGAGACCCAGTACTTC
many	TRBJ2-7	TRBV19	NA	CASSPRFAAAYEQYF	TGTGCCAGTAGTCCCCGGTTTGCGGCGGCCTACGAGCAGTACTTC
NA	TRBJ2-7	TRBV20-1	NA	CSASPSLEQYF	TGCAGTGCTAGTCCCTCCCTCGAGCAGTACTTC
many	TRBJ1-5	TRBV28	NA	CASSLFRAVQPQHF	TGTGCCAGCAGTTTATTCAGGGCGGTCCAGCCCCAGCATTTT
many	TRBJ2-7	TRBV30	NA	CAWSVKGSLYEQYF	TGTGCCTGGAGTGTAAAGGGGAGTCTCTACGAGCAGTACTTC
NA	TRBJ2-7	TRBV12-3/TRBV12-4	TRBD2	CASSPSGSQYEQYF	TGTGCCAGCAGCCCCAGCGGGAGCCAATACGAGCAGTACTTC
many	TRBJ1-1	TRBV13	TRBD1	CASSPYSTGGTEAFF	TGTGCCAGCAGCCCCTACTCAACAGGGGGCACTGAAGCTTTCTTT
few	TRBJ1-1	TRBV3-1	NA	CASSPAGGYTEAFF	TGTGCCAGCAGCCCCGCCGGGGGGTATACTGAAGCTTTCTTT
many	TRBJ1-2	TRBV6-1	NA	CASTGTSPPPYGYTF	TGTGCCAGCACTGGGACGTCTCCCCCCCCGTATGGCTACACCTTC